This TCR beta chain came from a study of early T cells in non-severe SARS-CoV-2 infection. This clonotype was seen many times. Its target is not known. The TCR library protocol was used to attach unique molecular identifiers. These identifiers were attached to individual cDNA molecules. TCRdb ran MiXCR on the 5' RACE reads and lists one entry per CDR3 protein. The sample lists some 30,000 distinct CDR3 sequences; around 6% were seen once. V lost 5 bases, J lost 7 bases, and 7 bases stayed unmatched. Germline-derived CDR1 and CDR2 are SGHTA and FQGNSA. The length of the CDR3 is 14 residues. General study points: Using VDJdb, the matching emphasized anti-spike CD8 responses while missing private and CD4 specificities.

This receptor was obtained from an adult who was a healthcare worker with PCR-confirmed SARS-CoV-2 infection or an uninfected control (not recorded which). The V gene is TRBV7-2, the J gene TRBJ2-1; TRBD2 matches at 8 bases. Sample: whole blood. The CDR3 DNA reads as TGTGCCAGCAGCCCCAGCGGGAGCCTGAATGAGCAGTTCTTC. It is translated as CASSPSGSLNEQFF.